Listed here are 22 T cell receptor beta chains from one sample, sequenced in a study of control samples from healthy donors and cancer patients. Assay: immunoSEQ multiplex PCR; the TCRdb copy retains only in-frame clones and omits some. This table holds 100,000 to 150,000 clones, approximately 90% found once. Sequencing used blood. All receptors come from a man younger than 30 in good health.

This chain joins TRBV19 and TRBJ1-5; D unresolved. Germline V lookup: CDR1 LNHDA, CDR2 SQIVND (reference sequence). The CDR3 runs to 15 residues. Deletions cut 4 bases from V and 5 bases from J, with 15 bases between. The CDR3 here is CASSNFGVRHQPQHF. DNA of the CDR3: TGTGCCAGTAGTAATTTCGGGGTTCGGCATCAGCCCCAGCATTTT.

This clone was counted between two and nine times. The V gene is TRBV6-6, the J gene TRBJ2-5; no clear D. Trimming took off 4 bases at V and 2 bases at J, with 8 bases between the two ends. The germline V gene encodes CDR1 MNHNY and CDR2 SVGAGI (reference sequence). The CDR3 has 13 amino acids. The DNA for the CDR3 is TGTGCCAGCAGTTCAGGACGACAAGAGACCCAGTACTTC. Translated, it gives CASSSGRQETQYF.

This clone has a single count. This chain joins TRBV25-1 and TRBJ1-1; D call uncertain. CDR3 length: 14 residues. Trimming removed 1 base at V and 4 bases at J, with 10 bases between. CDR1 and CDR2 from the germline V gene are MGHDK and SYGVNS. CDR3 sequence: CASSELSVGTEAFF. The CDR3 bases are TGTGCCAGCAGTGAATTGAGCGTAGGCACTGAAGCTTTCTTT. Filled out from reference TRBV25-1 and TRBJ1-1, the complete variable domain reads EADIYQTPRYLVIGTGKKITLECSQTMGHDKMYWYQQDPGMELHLIHYSYGVNSTEKGDLSSESTVSRIRTEHFPLTLESARPSHTSQYLCASSELSVGTEAFFGQGTRLTVV.

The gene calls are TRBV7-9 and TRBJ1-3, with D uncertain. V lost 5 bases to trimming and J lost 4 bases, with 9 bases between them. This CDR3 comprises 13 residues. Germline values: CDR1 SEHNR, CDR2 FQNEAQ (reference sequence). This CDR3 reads CASSPGGGNTIYF. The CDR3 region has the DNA TGTGCCAGCAGCCCTGGAGGGGGAAACACCATATATTTT. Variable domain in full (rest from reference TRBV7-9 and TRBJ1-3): DTGVSQNPRHKITKRGQNVTFRCDPISEHNRLYWYRQTLGQGPEFLTYFQNEAQLEKSRLLSDRFSAERPKGSFSTLEIQRTEQGDSAMYLCASSPGGGNTIYFGEGSWLTVV.

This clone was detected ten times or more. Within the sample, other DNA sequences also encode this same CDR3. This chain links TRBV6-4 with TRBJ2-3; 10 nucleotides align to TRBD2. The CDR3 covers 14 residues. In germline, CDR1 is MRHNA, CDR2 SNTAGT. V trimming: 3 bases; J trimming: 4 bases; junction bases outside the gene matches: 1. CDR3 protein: CASSESGGADTQYF. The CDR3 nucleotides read TGTGCCAGCAGTGAAAGCGGGGGGGCAGATACGCAGTATTTT.

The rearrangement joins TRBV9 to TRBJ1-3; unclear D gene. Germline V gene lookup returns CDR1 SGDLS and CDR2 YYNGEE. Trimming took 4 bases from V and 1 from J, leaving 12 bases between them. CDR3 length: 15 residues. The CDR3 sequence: CASSPTGKSGNTIYF. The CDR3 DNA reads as TGTGCCAGCAGCCCGACCGGGAAATCTGGAAACACCATATATTTT.

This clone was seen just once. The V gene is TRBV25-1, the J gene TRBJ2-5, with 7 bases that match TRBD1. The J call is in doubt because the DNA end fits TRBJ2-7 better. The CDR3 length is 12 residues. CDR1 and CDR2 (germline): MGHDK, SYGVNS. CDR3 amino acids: CASSGDSYEQYF. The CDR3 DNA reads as TGTGCCAGCAGTGGGGACAGCTACGAGCAGTACTTC.

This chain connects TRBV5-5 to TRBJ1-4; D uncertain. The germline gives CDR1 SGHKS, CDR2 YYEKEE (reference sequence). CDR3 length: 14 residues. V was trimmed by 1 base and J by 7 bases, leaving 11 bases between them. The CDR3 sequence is CASSLTYGGEKLFF. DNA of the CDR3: TGTGCCAGCAGCTTGACCTACGGCGGTGAAAAACTGTTTTTT.

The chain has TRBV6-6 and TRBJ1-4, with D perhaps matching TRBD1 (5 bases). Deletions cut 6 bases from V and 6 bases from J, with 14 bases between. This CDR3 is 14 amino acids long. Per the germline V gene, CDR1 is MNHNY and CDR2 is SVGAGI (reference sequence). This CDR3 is CASREGELDEKLFF. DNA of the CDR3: TGTGCCAGCAGGGAAGGGGAGCTCGATGAAAAACTGTTTTTT.

The chain's CDR3 is CASSYGWPHNEQFF. The CDR3 nucleotides are TGTGCCAGCAGTTACGGCTGGCCCCACAATGAGCAGTTCTTC. The chain combines TRBV6-5 with TRBJ2-1; D is unclear. Deletions cut 2 bases from V and 5 bases from J, with 10 bases between. The CDR3 runs 14 residues. Germline V lookup: CDR1 MNHEY, CDR2 SVGAGI.

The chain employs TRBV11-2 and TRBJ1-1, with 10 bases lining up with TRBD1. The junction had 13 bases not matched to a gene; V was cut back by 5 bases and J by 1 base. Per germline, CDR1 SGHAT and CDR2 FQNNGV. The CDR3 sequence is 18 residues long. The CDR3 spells CASSPRGGTGVANTEAFF. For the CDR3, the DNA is TGTGCCAGCAGCCCCCGGGGCGGGACAGGGGTTGCGAACACTGAAGCTTTCTTT. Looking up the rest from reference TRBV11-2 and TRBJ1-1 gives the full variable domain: EAGVAQSPRYKIIEKRQSVAFWCNPISGHATLYWYQQILGQGPKLLIQFQNNGVVDDSQLPKDRFSAERLKGVDSTLKIQPAKLEDSAVYLCASSPRGGTGVANTEAFFGQGTRLTVV.

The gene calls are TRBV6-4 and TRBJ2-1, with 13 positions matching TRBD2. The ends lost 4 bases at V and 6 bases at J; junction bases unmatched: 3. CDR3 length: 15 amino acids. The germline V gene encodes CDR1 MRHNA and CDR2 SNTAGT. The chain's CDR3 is CASSVTSGGANEQFF. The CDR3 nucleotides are TGTGCCAGCAGTGTCACTAGCGGGGGGGCCAATGAGCAGTTCTTC.

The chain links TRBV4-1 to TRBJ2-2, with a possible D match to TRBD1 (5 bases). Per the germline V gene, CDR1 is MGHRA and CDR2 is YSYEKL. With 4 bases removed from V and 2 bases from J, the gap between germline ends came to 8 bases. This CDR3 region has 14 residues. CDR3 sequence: CASSLTANTGELFF. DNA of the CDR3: TGCGCCAGCAGCCTGACAGCAAACACCGGGGAGCTGTTTTTT.

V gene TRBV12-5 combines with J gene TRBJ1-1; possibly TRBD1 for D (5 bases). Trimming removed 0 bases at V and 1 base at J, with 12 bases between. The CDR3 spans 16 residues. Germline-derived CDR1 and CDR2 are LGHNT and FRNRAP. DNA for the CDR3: TGTGCTAGTGGTTTGGTATTGACCGGGACGAACACTGAAGCTTTCTTT. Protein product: CASGLVLTGTNTEAFF.

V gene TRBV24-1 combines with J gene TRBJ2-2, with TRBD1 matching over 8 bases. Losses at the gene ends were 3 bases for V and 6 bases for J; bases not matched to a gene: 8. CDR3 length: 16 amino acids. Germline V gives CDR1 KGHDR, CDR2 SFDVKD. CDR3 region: CATSDPARGLPGELFF. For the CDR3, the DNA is TGTGCCACCAGTGATCCTGCCAGGGGGCTTCCCGGGGAGCTGTTTTTT.

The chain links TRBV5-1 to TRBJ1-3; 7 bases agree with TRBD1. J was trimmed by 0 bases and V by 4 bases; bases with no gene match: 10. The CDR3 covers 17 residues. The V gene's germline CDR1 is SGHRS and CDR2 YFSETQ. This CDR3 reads CASSPGTVYTSGNTIYF. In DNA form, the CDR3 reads TGCGCCAGCAGCCCCGGGACAGTTTACACCTCTGGAAACACCATATATTTT. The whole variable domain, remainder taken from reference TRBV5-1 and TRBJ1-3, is KAGVTQTPRYLIKTRGQQVTLSCSPISGHRSVSWYQQTPGQGLQFLFEYFSETQRNKGNFPGRFSGRQFSNSRSEMNVSTLELGDSALYLCASSPGTVYTSGNTIYFGEGSWLTVV.

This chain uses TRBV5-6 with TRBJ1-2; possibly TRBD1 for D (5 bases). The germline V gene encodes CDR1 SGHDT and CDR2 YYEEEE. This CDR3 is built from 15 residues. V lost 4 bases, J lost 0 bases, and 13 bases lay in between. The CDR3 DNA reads TGTGCCAGCAGCCATACAGGAAGAGCTAACTATGGCTACACCTTC. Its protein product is CASSHTGRANYGYTF.

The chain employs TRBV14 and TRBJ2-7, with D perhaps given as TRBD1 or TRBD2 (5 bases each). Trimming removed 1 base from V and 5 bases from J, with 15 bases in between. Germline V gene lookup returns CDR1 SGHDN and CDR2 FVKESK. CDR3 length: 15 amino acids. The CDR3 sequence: CASSQVRGPLDEQYF. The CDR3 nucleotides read TGTGCCAGCAGCCAAGTTCGGGGCCCGCTGGACGAGCAGTACTTC.

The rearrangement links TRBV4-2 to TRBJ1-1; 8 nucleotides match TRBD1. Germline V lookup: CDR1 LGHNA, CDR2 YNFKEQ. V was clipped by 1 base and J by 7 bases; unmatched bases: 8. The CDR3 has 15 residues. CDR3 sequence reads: CASSQGQGTQSEAFF. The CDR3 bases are TGTGCCAGCAGCCAAGGACAGGGGACGCAAAGTGAAGCTTTCTTT.

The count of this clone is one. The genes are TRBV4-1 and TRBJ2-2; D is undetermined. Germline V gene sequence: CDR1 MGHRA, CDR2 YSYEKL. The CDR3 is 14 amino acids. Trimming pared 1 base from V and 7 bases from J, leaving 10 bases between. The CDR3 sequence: CASSQVPGNGELFF. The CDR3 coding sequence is TGCGCCAGCAGCCAAGTGCCAGGAAACGGGGAGCTGTTTTTT.

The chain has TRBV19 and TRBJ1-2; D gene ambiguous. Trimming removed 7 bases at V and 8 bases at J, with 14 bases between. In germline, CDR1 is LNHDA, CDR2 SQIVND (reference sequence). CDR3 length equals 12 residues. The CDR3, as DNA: TGTGCCAGTACCTCTGGCGCATTGGGCTACACCTTC. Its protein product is CASTSGALGYTF.

The CDR3 nucleotides are TGTGCCAGTAGTATACTTGGGACTAGCGCCTACAATGAGCAGTTCTTC. It codes for CASSILGTSAYNEQFF. The V and J genes are TRBV19 and TRBJ2-1; 10 positions match TRBD2. Germline V gene sequence: CDR1 LNHDA, CDR2 SQIVND (reference sequence). CDR3 length: 16 amino acids. V was clipped by 2 bases and J by 2 bases; unmatched bases: 3.